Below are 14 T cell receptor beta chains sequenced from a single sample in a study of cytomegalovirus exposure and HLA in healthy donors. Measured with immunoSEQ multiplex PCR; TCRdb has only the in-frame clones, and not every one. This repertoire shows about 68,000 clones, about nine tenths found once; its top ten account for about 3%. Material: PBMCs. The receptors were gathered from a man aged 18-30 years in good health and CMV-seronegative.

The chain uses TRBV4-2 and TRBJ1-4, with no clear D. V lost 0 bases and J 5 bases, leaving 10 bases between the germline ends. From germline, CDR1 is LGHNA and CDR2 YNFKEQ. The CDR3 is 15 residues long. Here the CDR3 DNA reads TGTGCCAGCAGCCAAGAGACCGGAGGGAATGAAAAACTGTTTTTT. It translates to CASSQETGGNEKLFF.

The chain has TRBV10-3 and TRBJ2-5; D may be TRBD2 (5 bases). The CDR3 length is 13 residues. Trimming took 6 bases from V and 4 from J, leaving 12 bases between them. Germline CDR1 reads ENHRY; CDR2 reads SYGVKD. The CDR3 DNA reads TGTGCCATCAGCACCCGAGAGGGAGAGACCCAGTACTTC. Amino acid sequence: CAISTREGETQYF.

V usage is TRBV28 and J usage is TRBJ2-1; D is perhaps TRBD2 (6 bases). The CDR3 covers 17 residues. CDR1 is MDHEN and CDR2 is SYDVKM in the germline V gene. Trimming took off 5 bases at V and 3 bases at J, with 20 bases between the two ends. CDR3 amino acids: CASSPEGVAANYNEQFF. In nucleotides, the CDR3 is TGTGCCAGCAGTCCGGAAGGGGTAGCGGCAAACTACAATGAGCAGTTCTTC.

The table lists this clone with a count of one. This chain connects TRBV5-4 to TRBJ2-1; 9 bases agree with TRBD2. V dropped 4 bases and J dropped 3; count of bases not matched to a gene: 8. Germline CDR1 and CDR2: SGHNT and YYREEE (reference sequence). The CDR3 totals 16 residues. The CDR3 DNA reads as TGTGCCAGCAGCCCTATAGCGGGAGTTAGCTACAATGAGCAGTTCTTC. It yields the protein CASSPIAGVSYNEQFF.

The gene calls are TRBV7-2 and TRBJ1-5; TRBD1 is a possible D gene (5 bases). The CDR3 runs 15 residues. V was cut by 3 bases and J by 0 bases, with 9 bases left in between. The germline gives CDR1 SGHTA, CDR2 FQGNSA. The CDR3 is CASSFGDYSNQPQHF. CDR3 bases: TGTGCCAGCAGCTTCGGGGACTATAGCAATCAGCCCCAGCATTTT.

This CDR3 reads CASSSRTSQAGELFF. In nucleotides, the CDR3 is TGTGCCAGCAGCTCTCGGACTAGTCAGGCCGGGGAGCTGTTTTTT. The V call is TRBV11-3, the J call TRBJ2-2; 7 bases align to TRBD2. The CDR3 is 15 amino acids. Germline lookup yields CDR1 SGHNT and CDR2 YENEEA. The V segment lost 4 bases and the J segment 6 bases; nucleotides outside the gene matches: 8.

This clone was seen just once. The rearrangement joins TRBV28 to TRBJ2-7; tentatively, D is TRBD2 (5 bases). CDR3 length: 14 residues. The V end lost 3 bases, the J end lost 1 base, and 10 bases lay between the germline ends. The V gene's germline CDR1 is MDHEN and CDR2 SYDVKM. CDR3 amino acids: CASSLDFRSYEQYF. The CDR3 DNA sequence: TGTGCCAGCAGTTTGGACTTCAGGTCCTACGAGCAGTACTTC.

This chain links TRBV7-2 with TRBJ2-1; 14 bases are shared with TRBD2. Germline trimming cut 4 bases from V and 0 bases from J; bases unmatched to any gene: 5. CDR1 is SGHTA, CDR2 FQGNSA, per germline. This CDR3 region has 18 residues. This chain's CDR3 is CASSSGLAGVRSYNEQFF. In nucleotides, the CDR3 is TGTGCCAGCAGCTCGGGACTAGCGGGAGTCCGCTCCTACAATGAGCAGTTCTTC.

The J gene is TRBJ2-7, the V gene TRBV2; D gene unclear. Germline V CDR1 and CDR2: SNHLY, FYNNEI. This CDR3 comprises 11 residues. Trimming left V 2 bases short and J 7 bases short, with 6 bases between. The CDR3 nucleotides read TGTGCCAGCAGTGAATATAGAGAGCAGTACTTC. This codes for CASSEYREQYF. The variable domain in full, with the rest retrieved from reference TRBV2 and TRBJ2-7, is EPEVTQTPSHQVTQMGQEVILRCVPISNHLYFYWYRQILGQKVEFLVSFYNNEISEKSEIFDDQFSVERPDGSNFTLKIRSTKLEDSAMYFCASSEYREQYFGPGTRLTVT.

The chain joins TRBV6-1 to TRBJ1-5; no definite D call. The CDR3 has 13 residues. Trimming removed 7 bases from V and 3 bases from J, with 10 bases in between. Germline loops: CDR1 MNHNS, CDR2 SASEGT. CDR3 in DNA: TGTGCCAGCATGGTCACAGTCAATCAGCCCCAGCATTTT. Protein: CASMVTVNQPQHF.

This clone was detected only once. DNA for the CDR3: TGTGCCAGCAGCCAAGGCGGGGTGAACACTGAAGCTTTCTTT. This translates into CASSQGGVNTEAFF. This chain connects TRBV4-2 to TRBJ1-1; D is unresolved. CDR1 LGHNA and CDR2 YNFKEQ come from the germline V gene. This CDR3 region has 14 residues. With 1 base removed from V and 0 bases from J, the gap between germline ends came to 6 bases.

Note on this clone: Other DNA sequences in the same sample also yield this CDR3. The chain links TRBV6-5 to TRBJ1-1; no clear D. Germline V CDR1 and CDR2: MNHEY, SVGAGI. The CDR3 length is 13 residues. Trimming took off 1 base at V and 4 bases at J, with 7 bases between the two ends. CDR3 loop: CASSYLGGTEAFF. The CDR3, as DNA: TGTGCCAGCAGTTACTTAGGAGGCACTGAAGCTTTCTTT.

CDR3 DNA sequence: TGTGCCACTACAGGGACTAACTATGGCTACACCTTC. It codes for CATTGTNYGYTF. The chain employs TRBV10-3 and TRBJ1-2; tentatively, D is TRBD1 (6 bases). Trimming left V 10 bases short and J 0 bases short, with 9 bases between. The CDR3 covers 12 residues. Germline loops: CDR1 ENHRY, CDR2 SYGVKD.

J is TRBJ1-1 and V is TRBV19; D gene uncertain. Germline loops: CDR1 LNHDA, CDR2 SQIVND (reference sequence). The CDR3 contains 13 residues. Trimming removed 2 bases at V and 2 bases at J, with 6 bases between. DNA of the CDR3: TGTGCCAGTAGTATAAACTCCAACACTGAAGCTTTCTTT. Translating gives CASSINSNTEAFF.